In this sample, the clone carrying this T cell receptor beta chain turned up once. The antigen is unknown. Germline V gives CDR1 MNHNS, CDR2 SASEGT. The J segment lost 1 base and the V segment lost 5 bases, leaving 7 bases of the junction unmatched. The CDR3 runs 15 residues. This entry belongs to a study of vaccination and CD4 T cells after COVID-19. Study context: From HCoV-229E, HCoV-OC43, HCoV-NL63 and SARS-CoV-2, overlapping spike peptides were used to stimulate the cells. General observations from the study: It was observed that, in convalescent patients, a median about 90% of reactive clones arose only post-vaccination.

The treatment is: 10-day PBMC culture with coronavirus spike peptide pools or control peptides (ViraFEST assay). After expanding antigen-specific T cells with peptide pools, ViraFEST sequenced their TCRs. An Oncomine TCR Beta short-read assay was used to sequence the DNA from cultured CD4+ T cells. In TCRdb, the PCR reads were re-called with MiXCR into one record per CDR3 protein. The sample holds roughly 11,000 distinct CDR3 sequences, 65% seen once. The starting material was CD4+ T cells from blood, cultured in vitro, obtained before SARS-CoV-2 vaccination. This clonotype was obtained from a human donor who had recovered from COVID-19. The gene calls are TRBV6-1 and TRBJ1-1; TRBD1 matches at 7 bases. Here the CDR3 reads CASSPPGQRNTEAFF. As DNA, the CDR3 is TGTGCCAGCAGTCCTCCGGGACAGCGGAACACTGAAGCTTTCTTT.